The 30 T cell receptor beta chains below come from one sample, sequenced in a study of T cells in Graves' hyperthyroidism and ophthalmopathy. TCR beta CDR3 region amplification was performed from RNA transcripts. Initially, a first-round RT-PCR of the TCR CDR3 employed the HTBI primer set. TCRdb itself ran the multiplex PCR reads through MiXCR, one entry per CDR3 protein. The sample consists of some 500,000 distinct CDR3 sequences, 13% to 15% of them appearing once. The sample comprised blood. These receptor sequences come from a woman under 30 with Graves' hyperthyroidism.

This clonotype was picked up many times. The chain uses TRBV28 and TRBJ1-5, with 10 bases identical to TRBD1. The trim removed 6 bases at V and 1 base at J, leaving 3 bases unmatched. The CDR3 is 15 residues long. The germline V gene has CDR1 MDHEN and CDR2 SYDVKM. DNA for the CDR3: TGTGCCAGCAGGGGACAGGGGCTGAGCAATCAGCCCCAGCATTTT. Translating gives CASRGQGLSNQPQHF.

This clonotype has more than one count but fewer than ten. The chain links TRBV12-3 or TRBV12-4 to TRBJ1-2, with unresolved D. The V and J ends lost 6 bases and 3 bases respectively, with 14 bases between them. The CDR3 has 14 amino acids. The DNA of the CDR3 is TGTGCCAGCAGCCCGTTTGAGGGTGACTATGGCTACACCTTC. Residues: CASSPFEGDYGYTF.

This clonotype was observed at least ten times. The chain employs TRBV6-2 or TRBV6-3 and TRBJ2-2, with D perhaps matching TRBD2 (6 bases). Trimming took 2 bases from V and 1 from J, leaving 8 bases between them. CDR1 and CDR2 from the germline V gene are MNHEY and SVGEGT. The CDR3 runs 15 residues. In DNA form, the CDR3 reads TGTGCCAGCAGTTACGGAGGGGAGAACACCGGGGAGCTGTTTTTT. This sequence encodes CASSYGGENTGELFF.

This clonotype was observed at least ten times. The J gene is TRBJ2-3, the V gene TRBV5-1, with 7 bases lining up with TRBD2. The CDR3 contains 13 residues. V gave up 0 bases and J gave up 5 bases; unmatched junction bases: 0. Germline CDR1 and CDR2: SGHRS and YFSETQ. Written as DNA, the CDR3 is TGCGCCAGCAGCTTGGAGCGGGAAGATACGCAGTATTTT. Translated: CASSLEREDTQYF.

This clonotype came up many times. The chain recombines TRBV5-8 with TRBJ2-7; 8 bases match TRBD2. The CDR3 is made up of 15 amino acids. Trimming at V came to 0 bases and at J to 9 bases, leaving 11 bases not matched to a gene. Germline V gene data show CDR1 as SGHTS and CDR2 as YDEGEE. This CDR3 is CASSLDGRDGGRQYF. The CDR3 DNA reads as TGTGCCAGCAGCTTGGACGGGAGGGACGGCGGTAGGCAGTACTTC.

This clonotype was picked up many times. The chain employs TRBV28 and TRBJ2-7; D may match TRBD1 or TRBD2 (5 bases each). CDR1 and CDR2 from the germline V gene are MDHEN and SYDVKM. The CDR3 is 15 residues long. V was cut by 6 bases and J by 0 bases, with 15 bases left in between. CDR3 loop: CASSAPGASSYEQYV. The CDR3 coding sequence is TGTGCCAGCAGCGCGCCCGGGGCGAGCTCCTACGAGCAGTACGTC.

This sequence joins TRBV28 and TRBJ2-5; 7 bases line up with TRBD2. J gave up 5 bases and V 7 bases, and 13 bases lay outside the gene matches. Germline lookup yields CDR1 MDHEN and CDR2 SYDVKM. The CDR3 extends over 15 amino acids. The CDR3 is CASKRGDREEETQYF. CDR3 DNA: TGTGCCAGCAAACGGGGGGACCGGGAAGAGGAGACCCAGTACTTC. Supplemented by reference TRBV28 and TRBJ2-5, the full variable domain reads DVKVTQSSRYLVKRTGEKVFLECVQDMDHENMFWYRQDPGLGLRLIYFSYDVKMKEKGDIPEGYSVSREKKERFSLILESASTNQTSMYLCASKRGDREEETQYFGPGTRLLVL.

This clonotype was seen at least ten times. The chain couples TRBV9 to TRBJ2-2; no clear D. The germline V gene has CDR1 SGDLS and CDR2 YYNGEE. Trimming took 0 bases from V and 3 from J, leaving 3 bases between them. The length of the CDR3 is 13 residues. CDR3 protein: CASSVVDTGELFF. DNA of the CDR3: TGTGCCAGCAGCGTAGTGGACACCGGGGAGCTGTTTTTT.

Ten or more counts support this clonotype. The chain joins TRBV19 to TRBJ2-2; 8 nucleotides line up with TRBD1. CDR3 length: 16 amino acids. V trimming: 6 bases; J trimming: 5 bases; junction bases outside the gene matches: 11. Germline CDR1 and CDR2: LNHDA and SQIVND (reference sequence). This CDR3 reads CASRTGQAYRTGELFF. CDR3 nucleotide sequence: TGTGCCAGTAGAACGGGACAGGCCTATAGGACCGGGGAGCTGTTTTTT.

This clonotype was picked up many times. The chain employs TRBV6-6 and TRBJ1-2, with D tentatively TRBD1 (5 bases). CDR3 length: 15 amino acids. CDR1 and CDR2 (germline): MNHNY, SVGAGI (reference sequence). Trimming took off 2 bases at V and 6 bases at J, with 16 bases between the two ends. The DNA for the CDR3 is TGTGCCAGCAGTTACGGGCAGGGTACTCCTGATGGCTACACCTTC. Translated: CASSYGQGTPDGYTF.

This clonotype appeared a few times. The chain joins TRBV10-1 to TRBJ2-2; D is possibly TRBD2 (6 bases). The CDR3 extends over 15 amino acids. From germline, CDR1 is WNHNN and CDR2 SYGVQD (reference sequence). The V end lost 3 bases, the J end lost 2 bases, and 10 bases lay between the germline ends. DNA of the CDR3: TGCGCCAGCAGTGACGGCGGGAAAAACACCGGGGAGCTGTTTTTT. This translates into CASSDGGKNTGELFF.

This clonotype was recorded at least ten times. The chain is built from TRBV10-3 and TRBJ1-6, with 9 bases that match TRBD1. Trimming cost V 9 bases and J 3 bases; bases outside gene matches: 0. The length of the CDR3 is 13 residues. Germline CDR1 reads ENHRY; CDR2 reads SYGVKD. CDR3 nucleotide sequence: TGTGCCATGGGACAGGGCTATAATTCACCCCTCCACTTT. It encodes CAMGQGYNSPLHF.

This clonotype was recorded a few times. The V and J genes are TRBV5-1 and TRBJ2-3; perhaps TRBD1 as D (6 bases). Trimming removed 0 bases from V and 4 bases from J, with 12 bases in between. Germline V gene sequence: CDR1 SGHRS, CDR2 YFSETQ. CDR3 length equals 15 residues. Written as DNA, the CDR3 is TGCGCCAGCAGCTTGGTAACAGGGCGGTCAGATACGCAGTATTTT. It translates to CASSLVTGRSDTQYF.

This clonotype has at least ten counts. The V call is TRBV2, the J call TRBJ1-4; D not resolved. Germline CDR1 is SNHLY and CDR2 is FYNNEI. Trimming pared 6 bases from V and 0 bases from J, leaving 11 bases between. The CDR3 covers 15 residues. The CDR3 reads CASRPLTTTNEKLFF. CDR3 nucleotide sequence: TGTGCCAGCAGGCCCCTGACAACAACTAATGAAAAACTGTTTTTT.

This clonotype appeared many times. The chain uses TRBV20-1 and TRBJ2-7; 13 nucleotides agree with TRBD2. V trimming: 1 base; J trimming: 0 bases; junction bases outside the gene matches: 9. The CDR3 sequence is 18 residues long. Germline values: CDR1 DFQATT, CDR2 SNEGSKA (reference sequence). In DNA form, the CDR3 reads TGCAGTGCTAGAGTCCGGACTAGCGGGAGCCTCAGCTCCTACGAGCAGTACTTC. This sequence encodes CSARVRTSGSLSSYEQYF.

The sample holds many counts of this clonotype. The chain carries TRBV19 and TRBJ2-1; 11 positions match TRBD2. CDR3 length equals 18 residues. J was trimmed by 0 bases and V by 3 bases; bases with no gene match: 7. From germline, CDR1 is LNHDA and CDR2 SQIVND (reference sequence). CDR3 residues: CASSMGTSGGLSYNEQFF. CDR3 DNA sequence: TGTGCCAGTAGTATGGGGACTAGCGGAGGTCTCTCCTACAATGAGCAGTTCTTC. The full variable domain, in which reference TRBV19 and TRBJ2-1 provide the parts outside the CDR3, is DGGITQSPKYLFRKEGQNVTLSCEQNLNHDAMYWYRQDPGQGLRLIYYSQIVNDFQKGDIAEGYSVSREKKESFPLTVTSAQKNPTAFYLCASSMGTSGGLSYNEQFFGPGTRLTVL.

This clonotype was counted at least ten times. The chain couples TRBV11-2 to TRBJ2-3; 8 nucleotides agree with TRBD2. Germline-derived CDR1 and CDR2 are SGHAT and FQNNGV. CDR3 length: 18 residues. Trimming at V came to 4 bases and at J to 1 base, leaving 13 bases not matched to a gene. The CDR3 bases are TGTGCCAGCAGCTGGAGGGAGGCCGGGAGGGCCGGCACAGATACGCAGTATTTT. Translation: CASSWREAGRAGTDTQYF.

The V gene is TRBV7-6, the J gene TRBJ2-1; 7 bases map to TRBD1. This CDR3 contains 17 residues. CDR1 SGHVS and CDR2 FNYEAQ come from the germline V gene. The junction had 11 bases not matched to a gene; V was cut back by 2 bases and J by 4 bases. CDR3 residues: CASSLKQGIIPYNEQFF. For the CDR3, the DNA is TGTGCCAGCAGCTTAAAACAGGGGATTATTCCATACAATGAGCAGTTCTTC. Full variable domain (outside the CDR3, taken from reference TRBV7-6 and TRBJ2-1): GAGVSQSPRYKVTKRGQDVALRCDPISGHVSLYWYRQALGQGPEFLTYFNYEAQQDKSGLPNDRFSAERPEGSISTLTIQRTEQRDSAMYRCASSLKQGIIPYNEQFFGPGTRLTVL.

This clonotype was observed many times. The chain recombines TRBV7-9 with TRBJ1-5; D is unclear. Between the trimmed V and J ends, which lost 1 base and 3 bases, there was a span of 7 bases. The CDR3 has 14 amino acids. CDR1 is SEHNR and CDR2 is FQNEAQ in the germline V gene (reference sequence). CDR3: CASSLGADNQPQHF. CDR3 coding DNA: TGTGCCAGCAGCTTAGGGGCAGACAATCAGCCCCAGCATTTT.

This clonotype was counted a few times. The chain uses TRBV6-2 or TRBV6-3 and TRBJ2-7; no clear D gene. The length of the CDR3 is 12 residues. Trimming removed 8 bases from V and 4 bases from J, with 12 bases in between. Germline values: CDR1 MNHEY, CDR2 SVGEGT. The CDR3 loop is CASGEILYEQYF. CDR3 sequence (DNA): TGTGCCAGCGGAGAAATACTTTACGAGCAGTACTTC.

This clonotype occurred once. An end of the junction does not agree with germline; a read error may underlie this. CDR3 loop: CASSVGLGAGGSNGQFF. CDR3 coding DNA: TGTGCCAGCAGCGTAGGATTAGGAGCGGGAGGATCGAATGGGCAGTTCTTC. The V and J genes are TRBV9 and TRBJ2-1; 9 nucleotides agree with TRBD2. Germline CDR1 and CDR2: SGDLS and YYNGEE. CDR3 length: 17 amino acids.

Ten or more counts support this clonotype. This chain links TRBV5-6 with TRBJ2-7; D possibly matches TRBD1 or TRBD2 (5 bases each). Germline CDR1 is SGHDT and CDR2 is YYEEEE. With 1 base removed from V and 6 bases from J, the gap between germline ends came to 14 bases. The CDR3 runs 14 residues. The DNA of the CDR3 is TGTGCCAGCAGCTTGCCGGGCCGGGGCCTCGAGCAGTACTTC. Amino acids: CASSLPGRGLEQYF.

The sample holds many counts of this clonotype. This sequence joins TRBV6-1 and TRBJ2-1, with 10 positions matching TRBD1. Germline-derived CDR1 and CDR2 are MNHNS and SASEGT. The CDR3 covers 13 residues. After removal of 5 bases from V and 10 bases from J, the junction contained 5 bases not matched to a gene. The chain's CDR3 is CASSPGTGDEQFF. The CDR3 coding sequence is TGTGCCAGCAGTCCCGGGACAGGGGACGAGCAGTTCTTC.

In this sample, this clonotype turned up a few times. A much larger clone lies a single base off, so this may be a read error. The chain couples TRBV11-2 to TRBJ2-5, with a possible D match to TRBD2 (5 bases). Trimming removed 2 bases at V and 9 bases at J, with 16 bases between. Per the germline V gene, CDR1 is SGHAT and CDR2 is FQNNGV. This CDR3 has 14 residues. CDR3 coding DNA: TGTGCCAGCAGCTTAAACACCGGATTGGAGGCCCAGTACTTC. It is translated as CASSLNTGLEAQYF.

This clonotype came up many times. The chain links TRBV2 to TRBJ2-2; TRBD1 matches 9 bases. Looked up from germline, CDR1 is SNHLY and CDR2 is FYNNEI. V shed 5 bases, J shed 6 bases, and the junction held 7 bases outside the gene matches. The CDR3 sequence is 15 residues long. For the CDR3, the DNA is TGTGCCAGCAGTTTACAGGGGGCCGGTGCCGGGGAGCTGTTTTTT. Residues: CASSLQGAGAGELFF.

In its sample, this clonotype was seen many times. This chain connects TRBV19 to TRBJ1-2; D unclear. This CDR3 is 14 amino acids long. Germline V CDR1 and CDR2: LNHDA, SQIVND (reference sequence). Deletions cut 0 bases from V and 4 bases from J, with 9 bases between. The CDR3 DNA sequence: TGTGCCAGTAGTATAGATTCAACGGCCTATGGCTACACCTTC. Protein: CASSIDSTAYGYTF.

The V and J genes are TRBV9 and TRBJ2-7, with 13 bases that match TRBD2. Germline V gives CDR1 SGDLS, CDR2 YYNGEE. The CDR3 loop spans 15 amino acids. V dropped 3 bases and J dropped 3; count of bases not matched to a gene: 3. CDR3 bases: TGTGCCAGCAGCGCACTAGCGGGAGGGTTCTACGAGCAGTACGTC. This codes for CASSALAGGFYEQYV.

This clonotype was seen more than once but under ten times. V usage is TRBV5-1 and J usage is TRBJ1-2, with unresolved D. Germline V gene lookup returns CDR1 SGHRS and CDR2 YFSETQ. Deletions cut 1 base from V and 2 bases from J, with 9 bases between. This CDR3 is 14 amino acids long. CDR3 region: CASSLTPENYGYTF. DNA for the CDR3: TGCGCCAGCAGCTTGACTCCAGAGAACTATGGCTACACCTTC.

This rearrangement joins TRBV7-9 to TRBJ2-4; 7 bases align to TRBD1. Germline CDR1 and CDR2: SEHNR and FQNEAQ (reference sequence). The CDR3 is made up of 14 amino acids. The V and J ends lost 4 bases and 5 bases, in that order; junction bases with no gene match: 5. The CDR3 DNA reads as TGTGCCAGCAGCTCCCGGGACAGCGAAAACATTCAGTACTTC. This gives the protein CASSSRDSENIQYF.

Many counts were recorded for this clonotype. The rearrangement links TRBV20-1 to TRBJ2-3; no definite D call. V dropped 1 base and J dropped 2 bases, with 4 bases sitting between them. Germline values: CDR1 DFQATT, CDR2 SNEGSKA (reference sequence). The CDR3 loop spans 12 amino acids. CDR3 DNA: TGCAGTGCTAGAGTGGACACAGATACGCAGTATTTT. As protein: CSARVDTDTQYF.